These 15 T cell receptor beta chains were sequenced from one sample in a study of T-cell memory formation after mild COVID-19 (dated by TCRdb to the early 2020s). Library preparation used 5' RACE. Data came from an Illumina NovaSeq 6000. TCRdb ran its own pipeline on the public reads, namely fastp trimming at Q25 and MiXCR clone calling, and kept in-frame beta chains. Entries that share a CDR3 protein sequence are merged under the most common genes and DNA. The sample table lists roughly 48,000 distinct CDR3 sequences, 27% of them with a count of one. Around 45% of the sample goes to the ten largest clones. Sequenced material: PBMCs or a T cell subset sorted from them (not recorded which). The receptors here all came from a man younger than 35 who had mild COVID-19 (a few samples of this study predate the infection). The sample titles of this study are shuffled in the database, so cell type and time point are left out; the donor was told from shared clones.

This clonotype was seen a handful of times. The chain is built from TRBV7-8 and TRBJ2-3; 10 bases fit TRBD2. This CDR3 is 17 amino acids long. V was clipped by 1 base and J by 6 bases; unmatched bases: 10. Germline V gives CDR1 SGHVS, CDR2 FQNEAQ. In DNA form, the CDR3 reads TGTGCCAGCAGCTTAGTCGGGTCTAGCGGGGGTGGTGATACGCAGTATTTT. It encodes CASSLVGSSGGGDTQYF.

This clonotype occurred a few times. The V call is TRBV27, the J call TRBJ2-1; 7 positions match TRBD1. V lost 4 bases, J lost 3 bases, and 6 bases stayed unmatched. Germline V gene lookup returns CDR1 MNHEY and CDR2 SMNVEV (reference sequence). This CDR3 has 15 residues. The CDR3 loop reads CASSSGQELYNEQFF. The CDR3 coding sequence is TGTGCCAGCAGTTCTGGACAGGAACTCTACAATGAGCAGTTCTTC.

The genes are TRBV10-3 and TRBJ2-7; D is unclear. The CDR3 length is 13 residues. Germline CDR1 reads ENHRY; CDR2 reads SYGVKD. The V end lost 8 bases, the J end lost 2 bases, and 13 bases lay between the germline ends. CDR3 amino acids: CAISAELTYEQYV. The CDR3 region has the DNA TGTGCCATCTCGGCGGAGTTAACCTACGAGCAGTACGTC.

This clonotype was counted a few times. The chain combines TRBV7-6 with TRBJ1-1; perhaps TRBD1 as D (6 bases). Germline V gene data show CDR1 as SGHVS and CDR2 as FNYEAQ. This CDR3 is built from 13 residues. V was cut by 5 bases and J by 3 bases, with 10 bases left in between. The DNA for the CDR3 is TGTGCCAGCAGCCCGACAGGTTACACTGAAGCTTTCTTT. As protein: CASSPTGYTEAFF.

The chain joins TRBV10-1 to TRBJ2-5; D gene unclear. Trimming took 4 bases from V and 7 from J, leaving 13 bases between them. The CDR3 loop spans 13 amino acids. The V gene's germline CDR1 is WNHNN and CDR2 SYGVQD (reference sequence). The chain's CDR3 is CASSGLDLGTQYF. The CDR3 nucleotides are TGCGCCAGCAGTGGGTTAGATCTGGGGACCCAGTACTTC.

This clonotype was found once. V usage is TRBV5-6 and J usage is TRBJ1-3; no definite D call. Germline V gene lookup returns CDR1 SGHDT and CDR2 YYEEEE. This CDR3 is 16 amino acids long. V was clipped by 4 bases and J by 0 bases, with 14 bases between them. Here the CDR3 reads CASSQTYIHSGNTIYF. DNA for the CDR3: TGTGCCAGCAGCCAGACATATATCCACTCTGGAAACACCATATATTTT. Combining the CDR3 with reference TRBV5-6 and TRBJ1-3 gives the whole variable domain DAGVTQSPTHLIKTRGQQVTLRCSPKSGHDTVSWYQQALGQGPQFIFQYYEEEERQRGNFPDRFSGHQFPNYSSELNVNALLLGDSALYLCASSQTYIHSGNTIYFGEGSWLTVV.

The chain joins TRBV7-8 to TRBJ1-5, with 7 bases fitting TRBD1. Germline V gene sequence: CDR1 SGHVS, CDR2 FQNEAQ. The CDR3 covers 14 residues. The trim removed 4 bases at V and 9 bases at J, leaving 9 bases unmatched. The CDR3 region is CASSYRGDVWPQHF. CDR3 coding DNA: TGTGCCAGCAGCTACAGGGGCGATGTGTGGCCCCAGCATTTT.

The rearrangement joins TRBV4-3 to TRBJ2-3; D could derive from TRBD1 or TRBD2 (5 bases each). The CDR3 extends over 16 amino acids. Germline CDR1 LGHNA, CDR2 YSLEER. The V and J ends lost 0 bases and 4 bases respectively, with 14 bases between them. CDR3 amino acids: CASSQDMGRGPDTQYF. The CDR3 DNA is TGCGCCAGCAGCCAAGATATGGGTCGGGGCCCAGATACGCAGTATTTT.

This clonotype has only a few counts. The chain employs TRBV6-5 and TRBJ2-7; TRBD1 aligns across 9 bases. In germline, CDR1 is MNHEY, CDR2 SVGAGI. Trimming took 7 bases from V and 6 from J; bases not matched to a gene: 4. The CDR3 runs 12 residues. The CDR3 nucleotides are TGTGCCAGCACCCCGGACAGGGGCGAGCAGTACTTC. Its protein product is CASTPDRGEQYF.

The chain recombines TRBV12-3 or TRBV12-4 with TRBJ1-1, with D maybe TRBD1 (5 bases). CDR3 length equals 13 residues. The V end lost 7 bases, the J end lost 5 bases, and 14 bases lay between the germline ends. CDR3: CASNWDAGTEAFF. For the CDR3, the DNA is TGTGCCAGCAACTGGGACGCCGGGACTGAAGCTTTCTTT.

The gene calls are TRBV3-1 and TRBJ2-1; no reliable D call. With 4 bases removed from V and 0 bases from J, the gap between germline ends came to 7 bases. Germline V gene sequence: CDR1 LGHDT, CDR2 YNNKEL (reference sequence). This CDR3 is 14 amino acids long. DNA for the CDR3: TGTGCCAGCAGCCGGCAGGACTCCTACAATGAGCAGTTCTTC. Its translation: CASSRQDSYNEQFF.

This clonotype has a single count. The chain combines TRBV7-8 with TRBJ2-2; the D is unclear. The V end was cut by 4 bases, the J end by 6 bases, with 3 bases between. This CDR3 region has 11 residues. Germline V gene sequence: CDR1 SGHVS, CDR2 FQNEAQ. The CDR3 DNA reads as TGTGCCAGCAGCTGGGCCGGGGAGCTGTTTTTT. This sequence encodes CASSWAGELFF.

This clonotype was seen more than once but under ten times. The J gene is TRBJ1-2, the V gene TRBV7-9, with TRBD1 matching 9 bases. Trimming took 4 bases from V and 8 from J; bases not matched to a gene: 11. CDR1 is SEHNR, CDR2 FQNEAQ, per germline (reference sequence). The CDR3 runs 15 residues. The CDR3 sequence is CASSSPDRGLGGYTF. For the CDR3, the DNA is TGTGCCAGCAGCTCCCCGGACAGGGGCCTTGGAGGCTACACCTTC.

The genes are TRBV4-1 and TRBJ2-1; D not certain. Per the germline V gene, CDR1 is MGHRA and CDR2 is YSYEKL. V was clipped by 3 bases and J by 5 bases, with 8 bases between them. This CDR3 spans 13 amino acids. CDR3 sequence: CASSHERNNEQFF. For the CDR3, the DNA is TGCGCCAGCAGCCATGAAAGAAACAATGAGCAGTTCTTC.

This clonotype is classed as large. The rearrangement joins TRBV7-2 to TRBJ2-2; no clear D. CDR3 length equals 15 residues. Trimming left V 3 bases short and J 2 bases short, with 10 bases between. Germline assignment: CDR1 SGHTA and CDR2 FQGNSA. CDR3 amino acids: CASSFIQVNTGELFF. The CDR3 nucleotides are TGTGCCAGCAGCTTTATCCAGGTCAACACCGGGGAGCTGTTTTTT. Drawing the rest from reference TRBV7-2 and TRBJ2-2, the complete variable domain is GAGVSQSPSNKVTEKGKDVELRCDPISGHTALYWYRQSLGQGLEFLIYFQGNSAPDKSGLPSDRFSAERTGGSVSTLTIQRTQQEDSAVYLCASSFIQVNTGELFFGEGSRLTVL.